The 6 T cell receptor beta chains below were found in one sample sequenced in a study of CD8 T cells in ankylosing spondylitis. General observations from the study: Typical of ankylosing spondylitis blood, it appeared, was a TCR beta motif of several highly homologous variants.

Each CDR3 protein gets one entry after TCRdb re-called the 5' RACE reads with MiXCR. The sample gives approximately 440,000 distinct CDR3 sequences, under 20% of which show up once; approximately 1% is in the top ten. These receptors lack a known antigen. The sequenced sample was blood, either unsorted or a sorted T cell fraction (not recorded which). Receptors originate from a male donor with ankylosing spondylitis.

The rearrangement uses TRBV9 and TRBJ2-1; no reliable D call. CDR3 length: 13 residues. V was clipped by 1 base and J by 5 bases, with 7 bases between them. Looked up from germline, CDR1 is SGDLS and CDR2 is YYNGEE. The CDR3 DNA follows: TGTGCCAGCAGCGTACGGGTCCACAATGAGCAGTTCTTC. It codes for CASSVRVHNEQFF.

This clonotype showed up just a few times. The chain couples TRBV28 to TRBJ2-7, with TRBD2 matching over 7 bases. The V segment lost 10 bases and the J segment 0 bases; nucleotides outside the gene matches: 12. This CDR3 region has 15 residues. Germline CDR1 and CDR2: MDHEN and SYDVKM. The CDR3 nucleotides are TGTGCCACGACAAATCCGGGAGGACCCTCCTACGAGCAGTACTTC. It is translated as CATTNPGGPSYEQYF. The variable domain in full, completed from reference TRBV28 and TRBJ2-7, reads DVKVTQSSRYLVKRTGEKVFLECVQDMDHENMFWYRQDPGLGLRLIYFSYDVKMKEKGDIPEGYSVSREKKERFSLILESASTNQTSMYLCATTNPGGPSYEQYFGPGTRLTVT.

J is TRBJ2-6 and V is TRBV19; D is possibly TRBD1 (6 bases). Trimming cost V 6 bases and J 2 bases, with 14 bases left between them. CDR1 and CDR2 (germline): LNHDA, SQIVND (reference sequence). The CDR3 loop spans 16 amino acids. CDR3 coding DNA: TGTGCCAGTAGAAACACAGGGCATCCTGGGGCCAACGTCCTGACTTTC. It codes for CASRNTGHPGANVLTF.

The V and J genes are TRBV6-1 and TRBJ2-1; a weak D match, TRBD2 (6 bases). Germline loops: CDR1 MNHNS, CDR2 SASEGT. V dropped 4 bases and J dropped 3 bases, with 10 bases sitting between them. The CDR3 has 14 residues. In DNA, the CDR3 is TGTGCCAGCAGTGTCGTTAGCGGCTACAATGAGCAGTTCTTC. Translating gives CASSVVSGYNEQFF.

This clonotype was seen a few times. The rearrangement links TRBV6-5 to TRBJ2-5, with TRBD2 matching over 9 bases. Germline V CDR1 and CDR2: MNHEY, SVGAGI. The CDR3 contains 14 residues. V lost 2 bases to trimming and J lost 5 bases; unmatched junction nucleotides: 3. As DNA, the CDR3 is TGTGCCAGCAGTTACCAGCTAGCGGGGGAGACCCAGTACTTC. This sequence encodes CASSYQLAGETQYF.

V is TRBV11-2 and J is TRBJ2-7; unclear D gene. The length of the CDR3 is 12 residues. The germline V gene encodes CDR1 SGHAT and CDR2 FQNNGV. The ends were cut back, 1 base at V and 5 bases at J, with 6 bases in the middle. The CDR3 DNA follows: TGTGCCAGCAGCTTAGGGTGGGACGAGCAGTACTTC. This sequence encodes CASSLGWDEQYF.